The entry that follows covers one TCR beta chain sequence. The data were obtained in a study of blood T cell repertoires in COVID-19. After removal of 2 bases from V and 6 bases from J, the junction contained 4 bases not matched to a gene. Per the germline V gene, CDR1 is SGHTA and CDR2 is FQGNSA. The CDR3 contains 16 residues. Some clones are missing from TCRdb's copy, which holds only in-frame ones; the method was immunoSEQ multiplex PCR. The sample has 400,000 to 500,000 clones, around nine tenths seen once. Participant-reported clinical history was the basis for cohort assignment. The chain joins TRBV7-2 to TRBJ2-2; TRBD2 aligns across 12 bases. This TCR was sampled from a young woman who had been exposed to COVID-19. The sample comprised PBMCs or T cells enriched from blood (not recorded which). The CDR3 DNA reads as TGTGCCAGCAGCTTACTAGCGGGAGGGGTTGCCGGGGAGCTGTTTTTT. Its protein is CASSLLAGGVAGELFF.